This T cell receptor (beta chain) originates from a study of blood T cell repertoires in COVID-19. V was pared by 3 bases and J by 0 bases, with 10 bases of the junction left unmatched. The CDR3 length is 18 residues. CDR1 and CDR2 (germline): DFQATT, SNEGSKA (reference sequence). Here immunoSEQ multiplex PCR was the method, and the copy in TCRdb shows in-frame clones only, minus some. The sample has over 130,000 clones; around 83% are singletons. The sequence came from an elderly woman with acute or convalescent COVID-19. The chain is built from TRBV20-1 and TRBJ1-5; 11 bases are shared with TRBD1. Sequencing was performed on peripheral blood. This CDR3 reads CSASKLDRGLLSNQPQHF. CDR3 nucleotides: TGCAGTGCTAGTAAGTTGGACAGGGGGCTTCTTAGCAATCAGCCCCAGCATTTT.